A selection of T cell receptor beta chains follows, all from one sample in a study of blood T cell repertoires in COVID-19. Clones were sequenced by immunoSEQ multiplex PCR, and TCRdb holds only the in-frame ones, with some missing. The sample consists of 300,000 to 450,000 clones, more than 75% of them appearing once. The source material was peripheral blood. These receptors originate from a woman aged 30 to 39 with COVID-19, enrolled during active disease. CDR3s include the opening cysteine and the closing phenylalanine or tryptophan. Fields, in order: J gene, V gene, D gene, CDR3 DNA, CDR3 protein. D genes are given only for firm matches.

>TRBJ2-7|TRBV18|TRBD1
TGTGCCAGCTCACCGACAGGGGACGAGTACGAGCAGTACTTC
CASSPTGDEYEQYF
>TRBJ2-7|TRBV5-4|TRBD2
TGTGCCAGCAGCCCGGGACTAGCGGGACAGATTCCGTACGAGCAGTACTTC
CASSPGLAGQIPYEQYF
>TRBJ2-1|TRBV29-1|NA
TGCAGCGCATGGAGGTGCGACACTATCTCCTACAATGAGCAGTTCTTC
CSAWRCDTISYNEQFF
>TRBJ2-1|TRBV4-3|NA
TGCGCCAGCAGCCGAGACAGGACAACCTACAATGAGCAGTTCTTC
CASSRDRTTYNEQFF
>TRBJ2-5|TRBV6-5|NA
TGTGCCAGCAATAACGACGGAGGAGGGGAGACCCAGTACTTC
CASNNDGGGETQYF
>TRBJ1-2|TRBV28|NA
TGTGCCAGCAGTTTCTACAGGACCGATGGCTACACCTTC
CASSFYRTDGYTF
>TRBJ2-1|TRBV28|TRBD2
TGTGCCAGCAGTAGGCCGAACCGGTTAGCGGGAGTCTACAATGAGCAGTTCTTC
CASSRPNRLAGVYNEQFF
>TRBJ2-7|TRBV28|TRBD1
TGTGCCAGCAGTTTCGAAGTTGACAGGGGGCGAGTAATCTCCTACGAGCAGTACTTC
CASSFEVDRGRVISYEQYF
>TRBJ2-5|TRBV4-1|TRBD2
TGCGCCAGCAGCCAAGATTCATCCAGCGGGAGGATTGAGACCCAGTACTTC
CASSQDSSSGRIETQYF
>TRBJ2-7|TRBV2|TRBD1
TGTGCCAGCAGCGTAGGGGCAGGGGGGCAGTACTTC
CASSVGAGGQYF